This T cell receptor (beta chain) was identified during a study of blood T cell repertoires in COVID-19. The wider study: The United States, Italy and Spain provided the acute and convalescent COVID-19 samples.

The repertoire was sequenced with immunoSEQ multiplex PCR; TCRdb's copy has only in-frame clones and lacks some. The data show approximately 170,000 clones, just over 85% seen once. Participant-given clinical history determined each cohort assignment. Cohort 3 donors counted as recovered after two negative PCRs, clearance, or resolved symptoms. Germline values: CDR1 SGHVS, CDR2 FQNEAQ. The trim removed 1 base at V and 5 bases at J, leaving 12 bases unmatched. This CDR3 region has 17 residues. The receptor comes from a woman between 18 and 29 years old who had recovered from COVID-19. V gene TRBV7-8 combines with J gene TRBJ1-2; 8 bases agree with TRBD1. Specimen: PBMCs or T cells enriched from blood (not recorded which). The CDR3, as DNA: TGTGCCAGCAGCTTAGTGGACAGGGCTTTAAGGGGGTATGGCTACACCTTC. Translated, it gives CASSLVDRALRGYGYTF.